This T cell receptor (beta chain) is drawn from a study of OX40 agonist ivuxolimab in advanced cancers. Looking at the study overall: Patients with hepatocellular carcinoma, melanoma, renal cell or head and neck cancer made up the dose-escalation patients.

Researchers took blood at baseline, on cycle 4 day 1, and on cycle 7 day 1. Profiled with immunoSEQ multiplex PCR; TCRdb holds only in-frame clones, not every one. Altogether 35,000 to 50,000 clones are present, more than 75% being singletons, with the ten largest covering around 13%. Trimming removed 6 bases from V and 6 bases from J; junction bases left unmatched: 13. Germline V gene sequence: CDR1 LNHDA, CDR2 SQIVND (reference sequence). The CDR3 runs 15 residues. This sample comprised CD4+ or CD8+ T cells sorted from blood, obtained in a trial of the OX40 agonist ivuxolimab. The V gene is TRBV19, the J gene TRBJ2-7, with 8 bases matching TRBD1. The receptor comes from an adult with an advanced solid tumor such as melanoma, head and neck, liver or kidney cancer. The CDR3 DNA is TGTGCCAGTAGCACCCTGGGACAGGAGTTCGCCGAGCAGTACTTC. This translates into CASSTLGQEFAEQYF.